This is a list of T cell receptor beta chains from one sample in a study of beta chain features in type 1 diabetes. Profiled with immunoSEQ multiplex PCR; TCRdb holds only in-frame clones, not every one. Of about 270,000 clones listed, roughly an eighth were seen once; the top ten hold 0.017%. Specimen: naive CD4+ T cells from blood. These receptor sequences come from a man aged 25-45 years with type 1 diabetes. The CDR3 runs from the conserved cysteine through the conserved F or W. A D gene is named only where the DNA matches it firmly. Size is omitted from some rows. Given values are once, few, many or a class for expanded clones.

V gene	clone size	J gene	D gene	CDR3 DNA	CDR3 protein
TRBV28	few	TRBJ1-4	.	TGTGCCAGCAGATCACAGGGTTTAAGCGAAAAACTGTTTTTT	CASRSQGLSEKLFF
TRBV28	.	TRBJ1-2	.	TGTGCCAGCAGTCCGAGTATCGGCTACACCTTC	CASSPSIGYTF
TRBV6-6	.	TRBJ1-5	TRBD1	TGTGCCAGCAGTTACGTCAACAGGGGCCCGAATCAGCCCCAGCATTTT	CASSYVNRGPNQPQHF
TRBV5-1	few	TRBJ2-5	TRBD1	TGCGCCAGCAGCTTATTAGGGGGCGAGACCCAGTACTTC	CASSLLGGETQYF
TRBV29-1	few	TRBJ2-5	.	TGCAGCGTTGAAATTCAGGCTGGGGAGACCCAGTACTTC	CSVEIQAGETQYF
TRBV5-1	few	TRBJ1-4	TRBD1	TGCGCCAGCAGCGCGGGACAGACTAATGAAAAACTGTTTTTT	CASSAGQTNEKLFF
TRBV19	few	TRBJ1-4	.	TGTGCCAGTAGGAGCGGGCCAAAACTGTTTTTT	CASRSGPKLFF
TRBV7-3	few	TRBJ2-5	TRBD2	TGTGCCAGCAGTCCTAGCGGGAGGGCCAGAGAGACCCAGTACTTC	CASSPSGRARETQYF
TRBV6-4	few	TRBJ2-3	TRBD2	TGTGCCAGCAGTGACCTGGCGGGAGTCCCAAGTACGCAGTATTTT	CASSDLAGVPSTQYF
TRBV7-9	.	TRBJ2-5	.	TGTGCCAGCAGCTTATTTAAGGGGGTGGAGACCCAGTACTTC	CASSLFKGVETQYF
TRBV7-8	.	TRBJ2-2	TRBD2	TGTGCCAGCAGCTTAAGCGGGAGGGCGATCACCGGGGAGCTGTTTTTT	CASSLSGRAITGELFF
TRBV5-1	.	TRBJ1-5	.	TGCGCCAGTAACCAAGGGGCCCAGGATAGCAATCAGCCCCAGCATTTT	CASNQGAQDSNQPQHF
TRBV28	.	TRBJ1-2	.	TGTGCCAGCGCACCCGGACAGCTATCTGTCTATGGCTACACCTTC	CASAPGQLSVYGYTF
TRBV7-2	.	TRBJ1-2	.	TGTGCCAGCAGCTTAGGGAGCCCGGACTATGGCTACACCTTC	CASSLGSPDYGYTF
TRBV4-3	.	TRBJ2-7	TRBD1	TGCGCCAGCAGCCAAGATTGGACAGGGCCCTACGAGCAGTACTTC	CASSQDWTGPYEQYF
TRBV29-1	few	TRBJ2-1	TRBD2	TGCAGCGTTCTAGCGGGAGTTCTTCCGAACACCAGGAATGAGCAGTTCTTC	CSVLAGVLPNTRNEQFF
TRBV7-9	few	TRBJ1-1	TRBD1	TGTGCCAGCAGCATCCTCGGACAGGGGGCGCCCACTGAAGCTTTCTTT	CASSILGQGAPTEAFF
TRBV9	.	TRBJ1-4	.	TGTGCCAGCAGCGTATTGGCAGGGCCTTTTGAAAAACTGTTTTTT	CASSVLAGPFEKLFF
TRBV28	.	TRBJ1-2	.	TGTGCCAGCACCCAACAGACTAACTATGGCTACACCTTC	CASTQQTNYGYTF
TRBV5-1	few	TRBJ2-1	TRBD1	TGCGCCAGCAGCTTGTTCCTCCAGGGGGAGCTCTACAATGAGCAGTTCTTC	CASSLFLQGELYNEQFF
TRBV7-2	few	TRBJ2-7	.	TGTGCCAGCCGGGGCGGGATGACCCCCTACGAGCAGTACTTC	CASRGGMTPYEQYF
TRBV27	.	TRBJ2-3	TRBD2	TGTGCCAGCAGCCGGGGAGGGGTCCGGGATACGCAGTATTTT	CASSRGGVRDTQYF
TRBV29-1	few	TRBJ1-2	.	TGCAGCGTTGAGTCTGTAAACTATGGCTACACCTTC	CSVESVNYGYTF
TRBV4-1	.	TRBJ1-5	.	TGCGCCAGCAGCCCGGAGCGTTCGAGTCAGCCCCAGCATTTT	CASSPERSSQPQHF